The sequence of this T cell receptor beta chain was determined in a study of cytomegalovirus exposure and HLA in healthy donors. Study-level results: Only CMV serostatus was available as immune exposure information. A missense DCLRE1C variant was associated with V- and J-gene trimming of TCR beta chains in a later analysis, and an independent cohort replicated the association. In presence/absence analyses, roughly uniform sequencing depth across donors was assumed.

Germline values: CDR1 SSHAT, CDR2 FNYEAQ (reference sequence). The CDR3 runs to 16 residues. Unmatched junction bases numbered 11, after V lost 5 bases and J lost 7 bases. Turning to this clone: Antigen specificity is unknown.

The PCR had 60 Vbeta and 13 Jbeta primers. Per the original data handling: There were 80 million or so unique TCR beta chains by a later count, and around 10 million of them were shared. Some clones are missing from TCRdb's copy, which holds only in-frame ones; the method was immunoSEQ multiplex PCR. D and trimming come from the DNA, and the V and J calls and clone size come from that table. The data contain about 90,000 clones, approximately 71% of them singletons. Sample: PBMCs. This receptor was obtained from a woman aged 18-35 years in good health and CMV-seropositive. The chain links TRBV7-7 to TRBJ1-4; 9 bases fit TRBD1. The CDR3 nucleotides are TGTGCCAGCAGCGACCGCGGACAGGGGAAAACTGAAAAACTGTTTTTT. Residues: CASSDRGQGKTEKLFF.